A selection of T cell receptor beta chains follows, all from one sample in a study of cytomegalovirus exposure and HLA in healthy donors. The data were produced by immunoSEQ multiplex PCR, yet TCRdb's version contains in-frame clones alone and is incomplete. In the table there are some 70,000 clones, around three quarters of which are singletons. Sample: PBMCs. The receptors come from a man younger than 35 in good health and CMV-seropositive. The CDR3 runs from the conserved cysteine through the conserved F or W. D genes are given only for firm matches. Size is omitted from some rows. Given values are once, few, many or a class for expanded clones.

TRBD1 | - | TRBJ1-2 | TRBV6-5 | TGTGCCAGCAGTTACTCCGACAGGGATGGCTACACCTTC | CASSYSDRDGYTF
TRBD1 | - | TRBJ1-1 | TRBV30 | TGTGCCTGGAGTGTCGGACAGGGTTCGGTAAACACTGAAGCTTTCTTT | CAWSVGQGSVNTEAFF
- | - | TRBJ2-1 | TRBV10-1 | TGCGCCAGCATCAGTGGAGGGGTAAGCAATGAGCAGTTCTTC | CASISGGVSNEQFF
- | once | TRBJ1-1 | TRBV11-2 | TGTGCCAGCAGCCAAACAGGTACGAACACTGAAGCTTTCTTT | CASSQTGTNTEAFF
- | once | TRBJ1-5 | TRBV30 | TGTGCCTGGAGTGCACAGGGTGATCAGCCCCAGCATTTT | CAWSAQGDQPQHF
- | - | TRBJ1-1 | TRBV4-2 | TGTGCCAGCAGCCCGGACTCCACAGGGTTTCCTGAAGCTTTCTTT | CASSPDSTGFPEAFF
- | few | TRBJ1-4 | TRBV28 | TGTGCCAGCAGACTCTCAGGGGAGAGTGAAAAACTGTTTTTT | CASRLSGESEKLFF
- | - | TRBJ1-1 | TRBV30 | TGTGCCTGGAGTGCAGGGTTACCGAACACTGAAGCTTTCTTT | CAWSAGLPNTEAFF
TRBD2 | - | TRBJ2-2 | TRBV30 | TGTGCCTGGAGTCCGGGACTAGCGGATTCGAACACCGGGGAGCTGTTTTTT | CAWSPGLADSNTGELFF
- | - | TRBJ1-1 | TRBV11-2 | TGTGCCAGCAGCTTCAGGACATCTACTGAAGCTTTCTTT | CASSFRTSTEAFF
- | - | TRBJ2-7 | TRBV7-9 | TGTGCCAGCAGCGGCCTGGCGGGCAGCTCCTACGAGCAGTACTTC | CASSGLAGSSYEQYF
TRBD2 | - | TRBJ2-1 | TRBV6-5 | TGTGCCAGCAGTTACGCGGGAGGGAGGAATGGGCAGTTCTTC | CASSYAGGRNGQFF
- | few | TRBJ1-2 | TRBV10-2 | TGCGCCAGCACCGGGTCGGAGGTGGGCTACACCTTC | CASTGSEVGYTF
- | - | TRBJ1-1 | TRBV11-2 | TGTGCCAGCAGCTCCGACAGATACCACACTGAAGCTTTCTTT | CASSSDRYHTEAFF
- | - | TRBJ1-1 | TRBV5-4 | TGTGCCAGCAGCTTGGGTAGCAGTATCAACACTGAAGCTTTCTTT | CASSLGSSINTEAFF
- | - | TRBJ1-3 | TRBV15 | TGTGCCACCAGCAGGGAAGGACAACGCCCCACCATATATTTT | CATSREGQRPTIYF
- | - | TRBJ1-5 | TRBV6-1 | TGTGCCAGCAGTGAACGGGGCGGGAGCCAGCCCCAGCATTTT | CASSERGGSQPQHF
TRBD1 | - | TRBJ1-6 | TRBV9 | TGTGCCAGCAGCGTAGACGGGACAGGGTACTCACCCCTCCACTTT | CASSVDGTGYSPLHF
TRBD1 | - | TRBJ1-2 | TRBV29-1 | TGCAGCGTTGGGGACAGGGATTATGGCTACACCTTC | CSVGDRDYGYTF
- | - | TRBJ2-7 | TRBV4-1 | TGCGCCAGCAGCTTACTAAGGTCCTTCGGCGGGAAAGTAACCCACGAGCAGTACTTC | CASSLLRSFGGKVTHEQYF
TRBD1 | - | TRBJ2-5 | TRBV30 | TGTGCCTGGAGGGTCACAGGGGTCCAAGAGACCCAGTACTTC | CAWRVTGVQETQYF
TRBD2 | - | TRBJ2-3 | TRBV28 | TGTGCCAGCAGCGAGCGGGGGGGCCAAGATACGCAGTATTTT | CASSERGGQDTQYF
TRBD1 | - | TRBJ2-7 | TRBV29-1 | TGCAGCGTTAACTACCGGGACAGGGGTACCTACGAGCAGTACTTC | CSVNYRDRGTYEQYF
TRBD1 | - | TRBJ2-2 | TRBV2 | TGTGCCAGCGTACCTGGCACAGGGGGCCCCGGGGAGCTGTTTTTT | CASVPGTGGPGELFF